This TCR beta chain originates from a study of identical twins. V shed 2 bases and J shed 5 bases, with 12 bases lying between them. Germline V gene sequence: CDR1 DFQATT, CDR2 SNEGSKA (reference sequence). This CDR3 has 13 amino acids. Unique molecular identifiers were in the cDNA, with template-switch universal primer binding. Via MiXCR, TCRdb re-called the 5' RACE reads, giving one row per CDR3 protein. The data hold 600,000 to 850,000 distinct CDR3 sequences, with roughly 18% observed a single time. Of note for this clonotype: Its antigen remains unidentified.

Study results and caveats: Out-of-frame alpha sequences that twins shared showed excess low generation probability. Interpretation of the results relied on cross-sectional statistical analysis and not on following the same donors. Cord blood beta clonotypes that were abundant carried fewer insertions, and memory repertoires showed no such trend.

The same specimen was also included in a second study, on T cells expressing NK-cell markers.

Specimen: PBMCs. This receptor was identified in a woman aged 18-29 years in good health. The chain couples TRBV20-1 to TRBJ2-5; no reliable D call. The CDR3 bases are TGCAGTGCTAGACAGCACGGTTGGGAGACCCAGTACTTC. This translates into CSARQHGWETQYF.